This TCR beta chain is drawn from a study of neurological immune-mediated disorders. The table lists this clonotype with many counts. TCRdb re-called the 5' RACE reads with MiXCR, one entry per CDR3 protein. The data show 40,000 or so distinct CDR3 sequences, 2.5% seen once. V lost 5 bases and J 5 bases, leaving 18 bases between the germline ends. Germline V lookup: CDR1 SGHTA, CDR2 FQGNSA. This CDR3 is built from 15 residues. The rearrangement joins TRBV7-2 to TRBJ2-5, with D perhaps TRBD2 (5 bases). The source of this sequence is a man aged 45-65 years with multiple sclerosis. Specimen: PBMCs. CDR3 DNA: TGTGCCAGCAGCCTCTCCCTGGCGCGAGGGGAGACCCAGTACTTC. Encoded protein: CASSLSLARGETQYF.